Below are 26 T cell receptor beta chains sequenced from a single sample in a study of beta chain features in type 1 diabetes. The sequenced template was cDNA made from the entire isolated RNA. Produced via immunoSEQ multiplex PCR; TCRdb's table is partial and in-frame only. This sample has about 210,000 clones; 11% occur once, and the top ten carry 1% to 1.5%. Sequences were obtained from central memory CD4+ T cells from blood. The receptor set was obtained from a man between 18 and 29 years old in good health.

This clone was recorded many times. The CDR3 DNA reads as TGTGCCAGCAGTTATCGCGTTGATAGCACTGAAGCTTTCTTT. This sequence encodes CASSYRVDSTEAFF. This chain uses TRBV6-5 with TRBJ1-1; D is undetermined. CDR3 length equals 14 residues. Germline V gene sequence: CDR1 MNHEY, CDR2 SVGAGI. V was cut by 3 bases and J by 4 bases, with 12 bases left in between.

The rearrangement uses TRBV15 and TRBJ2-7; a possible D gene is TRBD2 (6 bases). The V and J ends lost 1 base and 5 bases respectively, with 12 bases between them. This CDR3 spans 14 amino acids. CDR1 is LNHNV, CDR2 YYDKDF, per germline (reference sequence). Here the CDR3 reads CATSRGEGGNEQYF. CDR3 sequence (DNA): TGTGCCACCAGCAGAGGAGAAGGAGGGAACGAGCAGTACTTC. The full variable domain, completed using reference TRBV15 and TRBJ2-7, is DAMVIQNPRYQVTQFGKPVTLSCSQTLNHNVMYWYQQKSSQAPKLLFHYYDKDFNNEADTPDNFQSRRPNTSFCFLDIRSPGLGDTAMYLCATSRGEGGNEQYFGPGTRLTVT.

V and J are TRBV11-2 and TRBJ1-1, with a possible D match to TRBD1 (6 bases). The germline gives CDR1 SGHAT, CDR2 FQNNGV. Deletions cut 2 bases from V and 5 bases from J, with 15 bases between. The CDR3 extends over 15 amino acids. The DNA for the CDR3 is TGTGCCAGCAGCTTATTTACAGGGCGTGGGACTGAAGCTTTCTTT. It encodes CASSLFTGRGTEAFF. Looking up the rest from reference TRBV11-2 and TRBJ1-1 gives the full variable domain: EAGVAQSPRYKIIEKRQSVAFWCNPISGHATLYWYQQILGQGPKLLIQFQNNGVVDDSQLPKDRFSAERLKGVDSTLKIQPAKLEDSAVYLCASSLFTGRGTEAFFGQGTRLTVV.

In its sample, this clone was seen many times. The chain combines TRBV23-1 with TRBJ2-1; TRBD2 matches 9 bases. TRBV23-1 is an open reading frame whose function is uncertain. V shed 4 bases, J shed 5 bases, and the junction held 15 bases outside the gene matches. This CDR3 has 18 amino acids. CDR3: CASSPSCSGSPQNNEQFF. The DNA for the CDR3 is TGCGCCAGCAGTCCCAGCTGTAGCGGGAGCCCACAAAACAATGAGCAGTTCTTC.

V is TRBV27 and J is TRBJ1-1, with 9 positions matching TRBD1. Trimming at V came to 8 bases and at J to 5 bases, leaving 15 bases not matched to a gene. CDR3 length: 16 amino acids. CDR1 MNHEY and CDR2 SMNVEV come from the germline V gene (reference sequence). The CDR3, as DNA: TGTGCCAGCGGATTCGGACGACAGGGGGTTTGGACTGAAGCTTTCTTT. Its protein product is CASGFGRQGVWTEAFF.

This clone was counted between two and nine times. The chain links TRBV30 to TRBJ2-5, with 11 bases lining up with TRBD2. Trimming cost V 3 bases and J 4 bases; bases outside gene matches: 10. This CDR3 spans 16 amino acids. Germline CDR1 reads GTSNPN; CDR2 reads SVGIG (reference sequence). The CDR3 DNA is TGTGCCTGGAGCGACCGTGGGACTAGCGGCAGAGAGACCCAGTACTTC. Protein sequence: CAWSDRGTSGRETQYF.

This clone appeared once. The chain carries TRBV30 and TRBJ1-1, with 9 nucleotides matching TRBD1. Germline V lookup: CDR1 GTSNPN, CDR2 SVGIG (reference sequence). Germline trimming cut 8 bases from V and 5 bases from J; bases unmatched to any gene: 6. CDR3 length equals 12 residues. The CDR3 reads CAQDRGRTEAFF. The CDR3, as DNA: TGTGCCCAGGACAGGGGAAGGACTGAAGCTTTCTTT.

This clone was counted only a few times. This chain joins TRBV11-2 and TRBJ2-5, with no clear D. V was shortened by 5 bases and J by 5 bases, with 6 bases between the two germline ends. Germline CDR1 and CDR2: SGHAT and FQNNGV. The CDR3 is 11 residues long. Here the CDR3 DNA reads TGTGCCAGCAGCGTCGCGGAGACCCAGTACTTC. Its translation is CASSVAETQYF.

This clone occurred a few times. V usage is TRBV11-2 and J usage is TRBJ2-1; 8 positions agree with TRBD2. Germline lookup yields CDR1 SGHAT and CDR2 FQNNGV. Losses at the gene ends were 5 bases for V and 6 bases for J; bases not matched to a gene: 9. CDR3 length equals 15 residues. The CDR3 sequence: CASSARGSGVNEQFF. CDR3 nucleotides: TGTGCCAGCAGCGCCCGGGGTAGCGGGGTCAATGAGCAGTTCTTC.

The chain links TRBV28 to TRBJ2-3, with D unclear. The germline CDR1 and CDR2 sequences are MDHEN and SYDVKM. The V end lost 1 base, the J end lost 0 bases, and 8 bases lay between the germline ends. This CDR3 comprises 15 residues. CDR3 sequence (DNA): TGTGCCAGCAGTTTATTTTCCAGGAGCACAGATACGCAGTATTTT. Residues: CASSLFSRSTDTQYF.

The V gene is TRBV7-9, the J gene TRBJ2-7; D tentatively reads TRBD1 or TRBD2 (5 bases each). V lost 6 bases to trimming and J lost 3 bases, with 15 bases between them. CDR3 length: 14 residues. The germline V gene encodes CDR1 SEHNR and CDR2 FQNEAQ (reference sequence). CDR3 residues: CASRGPDGNYEQYF. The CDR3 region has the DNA TGTGCCAGCAGGGGACCGGACGGAAACTACGAGCAGTACTTC.

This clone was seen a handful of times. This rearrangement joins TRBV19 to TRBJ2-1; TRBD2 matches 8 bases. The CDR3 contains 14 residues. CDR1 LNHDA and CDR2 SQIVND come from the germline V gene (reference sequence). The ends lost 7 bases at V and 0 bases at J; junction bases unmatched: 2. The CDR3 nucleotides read TGTGCCAGTAAGACTAGCGCCTCCTACAATGAGCAGTTCTTC. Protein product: CASKTSASYNEQFF.

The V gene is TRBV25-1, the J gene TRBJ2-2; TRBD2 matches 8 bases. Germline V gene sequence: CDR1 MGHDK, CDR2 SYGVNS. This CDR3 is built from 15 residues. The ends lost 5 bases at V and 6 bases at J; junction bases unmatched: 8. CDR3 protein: CASSPSGRGPGELFF. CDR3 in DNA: TGTGCCAGCAGTCCCTCCGGGAGGGGACCCGGGGAGCTGTTTTTT.

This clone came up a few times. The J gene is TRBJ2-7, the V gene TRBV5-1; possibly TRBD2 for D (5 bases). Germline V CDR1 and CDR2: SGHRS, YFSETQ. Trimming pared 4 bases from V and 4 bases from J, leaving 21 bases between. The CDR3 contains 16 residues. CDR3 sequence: CASSEDGLTLGYEQYF. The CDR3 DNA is TGCGCCAGCAGCGAAGATGGACTGACGTTAGGTTACGAGCAGTACTTC. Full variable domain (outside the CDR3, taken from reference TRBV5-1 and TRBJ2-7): KAGVTQTPRYLIKTRGQQVTLSCSPISGHRSVSWYQQTPGQGLQFLFEYFSETQRNKGNFPGRFSGRQFSNSRSEMNVSTLELGDSALYLCASSEDGLTLGYEQYFGPGTRLTVT.

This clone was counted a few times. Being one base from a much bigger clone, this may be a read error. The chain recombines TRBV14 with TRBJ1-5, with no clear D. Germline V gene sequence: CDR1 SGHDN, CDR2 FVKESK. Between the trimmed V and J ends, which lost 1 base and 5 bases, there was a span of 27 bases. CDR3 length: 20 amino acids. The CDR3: CASSQGTRGLGYPSDQPQHF. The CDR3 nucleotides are TGTGCCAGCAGCCAAGGCACGAGAGGCCTTGGTTACCCTTCCGATCAGCCCCAGCATTTT.

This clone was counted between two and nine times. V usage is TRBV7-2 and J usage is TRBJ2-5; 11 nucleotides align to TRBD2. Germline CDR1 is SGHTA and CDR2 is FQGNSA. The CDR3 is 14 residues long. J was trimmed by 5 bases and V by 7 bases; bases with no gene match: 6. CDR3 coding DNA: TGTGCCAGCACCGAGACTAGCGGGATGGAGACCCAGTACTTC. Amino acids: CASTETSGMETQYF. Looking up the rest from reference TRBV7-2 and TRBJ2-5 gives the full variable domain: GAGVSQSPSNKVTEKGKDVELRCDPISGHTALYWYRQSLGQGLEFLIYFQGNSAPDKSGLPSDRFSAERTGGSVSTLTIQRTQQEDSAVYLCASTETSGMETQYFGPGTRLLVL.

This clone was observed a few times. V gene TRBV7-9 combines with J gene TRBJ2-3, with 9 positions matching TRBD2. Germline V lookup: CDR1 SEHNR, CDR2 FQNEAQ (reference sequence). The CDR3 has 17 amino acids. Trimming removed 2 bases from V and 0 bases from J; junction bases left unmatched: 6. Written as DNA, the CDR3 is TGTGCCAGCAGCTTACTTAGCGGGGGTACTAGCACAGATACGCAGTATTTT. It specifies CASSLLSGGTSTDTQYF.

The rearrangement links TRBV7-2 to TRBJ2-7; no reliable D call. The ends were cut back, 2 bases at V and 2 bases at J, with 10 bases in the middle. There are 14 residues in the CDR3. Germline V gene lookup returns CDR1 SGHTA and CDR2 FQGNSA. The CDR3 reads CASSLRAAAYEQYF. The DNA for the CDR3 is TGTGCCAGCAGCTTAAGGGCAGCCGCCTACGAGCAGTACTTC.

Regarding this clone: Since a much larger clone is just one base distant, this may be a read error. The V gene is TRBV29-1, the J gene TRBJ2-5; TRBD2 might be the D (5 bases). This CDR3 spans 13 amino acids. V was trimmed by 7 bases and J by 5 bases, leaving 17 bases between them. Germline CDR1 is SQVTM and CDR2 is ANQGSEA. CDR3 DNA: TGCAGCGGTGATCGCGACTATCGCGAGACCCAGTACTTC. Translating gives CSGDRDYRETQYF.

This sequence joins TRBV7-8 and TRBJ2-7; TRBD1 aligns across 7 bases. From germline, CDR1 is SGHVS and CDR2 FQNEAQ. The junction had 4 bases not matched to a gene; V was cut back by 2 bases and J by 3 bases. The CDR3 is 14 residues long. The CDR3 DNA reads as TGTGCCAGCAGCTTAAACAGGGGATTCTACGAGCAGTACTTC. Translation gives CASSLNRGFYEQYF.

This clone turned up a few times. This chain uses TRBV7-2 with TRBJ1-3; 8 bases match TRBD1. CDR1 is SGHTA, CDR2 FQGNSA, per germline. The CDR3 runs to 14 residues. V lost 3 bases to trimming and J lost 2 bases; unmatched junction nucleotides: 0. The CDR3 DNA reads TGTGCCAGCAGCTTGGACAGGGCTGGAAACACCATATATTTT. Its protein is CASSLDRAGNTIYF.

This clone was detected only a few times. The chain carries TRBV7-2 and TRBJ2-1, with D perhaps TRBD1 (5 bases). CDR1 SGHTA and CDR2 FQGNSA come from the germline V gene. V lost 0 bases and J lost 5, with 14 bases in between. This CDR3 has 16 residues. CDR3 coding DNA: TGTGCCAGCAGCTTAGCCCGGTCCAGGGAACACAATGAGCAGTTCTTC. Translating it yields CASSLARSREHNEQFF.

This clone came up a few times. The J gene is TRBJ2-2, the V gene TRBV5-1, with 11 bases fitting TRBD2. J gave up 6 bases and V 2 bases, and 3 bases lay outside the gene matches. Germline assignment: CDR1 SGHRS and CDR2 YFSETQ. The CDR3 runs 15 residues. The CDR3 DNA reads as TGCGCCAGCAGCTTACTAGCGGGAGTCGCCGGGGAGCTGTTTTTT. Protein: CASSLLAGVAGELFF. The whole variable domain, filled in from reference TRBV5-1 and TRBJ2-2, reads KAGVTQTPRYLIKTRGQQVTLSCSPISGHRSVSWYQQTPGQGLQFLFEYFSETQRNKGNFPGRFSGRQFSNSRSEMNVSTLELGDSALYLCASSLLAGVAGELFFGEGSRLTVL.

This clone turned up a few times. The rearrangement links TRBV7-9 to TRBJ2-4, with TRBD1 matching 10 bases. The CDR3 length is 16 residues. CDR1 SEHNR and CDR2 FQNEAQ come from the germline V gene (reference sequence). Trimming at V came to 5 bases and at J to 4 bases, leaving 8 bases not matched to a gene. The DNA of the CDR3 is TGTGCCAGCAGCCAGGAGACAGGGGGCACGAAAAACATTCAGTACTTC. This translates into CASSQETGGTKNIQYF.

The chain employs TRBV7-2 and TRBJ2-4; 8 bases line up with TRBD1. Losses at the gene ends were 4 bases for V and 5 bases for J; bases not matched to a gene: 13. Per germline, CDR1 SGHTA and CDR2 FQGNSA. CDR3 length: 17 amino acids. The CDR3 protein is CASSWSFGQGGQNIQYF. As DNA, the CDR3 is TGTGCCAGCAGCTGGAGCTTCGGACAGGGAGGCCAAAACATTCAGTACTTC.

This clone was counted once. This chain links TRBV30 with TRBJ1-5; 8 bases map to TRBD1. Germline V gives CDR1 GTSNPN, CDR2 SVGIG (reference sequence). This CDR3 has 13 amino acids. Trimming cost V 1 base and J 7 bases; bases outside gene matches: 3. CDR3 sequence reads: CAWSGRDRQPQHF. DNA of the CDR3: TGTGCCTGGAGTGGCCGGGACAGGCAGCCCCAGCATTTT.